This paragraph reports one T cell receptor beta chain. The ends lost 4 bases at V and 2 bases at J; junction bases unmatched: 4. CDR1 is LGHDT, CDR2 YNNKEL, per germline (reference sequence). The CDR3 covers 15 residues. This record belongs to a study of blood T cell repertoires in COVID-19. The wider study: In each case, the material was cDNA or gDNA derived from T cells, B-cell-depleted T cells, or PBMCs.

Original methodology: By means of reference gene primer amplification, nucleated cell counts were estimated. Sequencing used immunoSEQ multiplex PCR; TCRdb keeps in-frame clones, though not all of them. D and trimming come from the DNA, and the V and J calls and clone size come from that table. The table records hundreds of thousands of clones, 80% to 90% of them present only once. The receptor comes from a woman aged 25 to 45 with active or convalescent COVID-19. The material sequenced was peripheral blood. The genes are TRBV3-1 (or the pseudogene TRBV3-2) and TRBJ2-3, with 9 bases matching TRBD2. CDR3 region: CASSRRGGYTDTQYF. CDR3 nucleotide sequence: TGTGCCAGCAGCCGGCGGGGGGGTTACACAGATACGCAGTATTTT.